This TCR beta chain came from a study of T cells in tumors after PD-1 blockade. Turning to the study itself: Patients had no prior checkpoint blockade, systemic immunosuppressants, or anti-cancer therapy within 4 weeks. Each patient got pembrolizumab 200 mg every 3 weeks or cemiplimab 350 mg every 2 weeks. General study findings and limits: Peripheral recruitment is suggested, as some novel exhausted tumor clones were in pre-treatment blood.

A few counts support this clone. Its specificity is unknown. Data came from immunoSEQ multiplex PCR; TCRdb stores just in-frame clones and leaves some out. The profile covers more than 20,000 clones, with approximately 78% appearing a single time and about 27% taken by the ten largest. The V gene lost 0 bases and the J gene lost 5 bases, with 5 bases spanning the gap. Germline values: CDR1 SEHNR, CDR2 FQNEAQ (reference sequence). The CDR3 is made up of 14 amino acids. The sample was PBMCs, taken before anti-PD-1 treatment. The source is a human donor with basal cell carcinoma. The chain carries TRBV7-9 and TRBJ1-6; D remains ambiguous. CDR3 DNA sequence: TGTGCCAGCAGCTTAGCCTTCCATAATTCACCCCTCCACTTT. Translated, it gives CASSLAFHNSPLHF.